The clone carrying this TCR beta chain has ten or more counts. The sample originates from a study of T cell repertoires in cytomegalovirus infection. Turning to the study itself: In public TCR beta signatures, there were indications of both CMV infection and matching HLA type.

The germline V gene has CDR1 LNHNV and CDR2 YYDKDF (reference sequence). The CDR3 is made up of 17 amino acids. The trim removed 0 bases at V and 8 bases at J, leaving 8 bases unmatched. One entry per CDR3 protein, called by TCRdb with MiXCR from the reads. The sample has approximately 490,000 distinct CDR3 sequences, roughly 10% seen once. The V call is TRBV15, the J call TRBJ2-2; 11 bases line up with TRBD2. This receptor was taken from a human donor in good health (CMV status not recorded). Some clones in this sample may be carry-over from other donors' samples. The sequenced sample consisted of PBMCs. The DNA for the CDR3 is TGTGCCACCAGCAGAGATCAGGGACTAGCGGTAGGAGGGGAGCTGTTTTTT. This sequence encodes CATSRDQGLAVGGELFF.